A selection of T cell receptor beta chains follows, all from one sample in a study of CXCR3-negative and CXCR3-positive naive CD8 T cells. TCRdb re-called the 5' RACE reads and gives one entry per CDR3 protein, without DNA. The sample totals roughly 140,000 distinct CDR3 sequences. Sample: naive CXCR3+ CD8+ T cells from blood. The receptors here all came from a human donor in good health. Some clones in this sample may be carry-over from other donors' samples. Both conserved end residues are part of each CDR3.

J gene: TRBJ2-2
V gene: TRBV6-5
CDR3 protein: CASSPITLGGELFF

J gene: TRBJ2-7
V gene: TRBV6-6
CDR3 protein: CATSLDWKQYF

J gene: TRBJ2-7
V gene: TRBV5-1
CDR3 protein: CASSLDGSGSYEQYF

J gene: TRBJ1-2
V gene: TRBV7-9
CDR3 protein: CASTTTRTGGPYGYTF

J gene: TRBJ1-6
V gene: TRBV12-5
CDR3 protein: CASGLNPREAGDSPLHF

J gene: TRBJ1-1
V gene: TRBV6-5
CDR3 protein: CASSYGTENTEAFF

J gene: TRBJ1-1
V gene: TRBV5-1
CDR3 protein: CASRGEDAEAFF

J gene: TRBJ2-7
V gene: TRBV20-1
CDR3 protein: CSARTPGLVYEQYF

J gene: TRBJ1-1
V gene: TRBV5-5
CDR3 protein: CASSLNRVWTEAFF

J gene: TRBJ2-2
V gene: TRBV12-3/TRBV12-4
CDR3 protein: CASEGQRTGELFF

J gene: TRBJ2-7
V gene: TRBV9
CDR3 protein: CASSVRQGGLYEQYF

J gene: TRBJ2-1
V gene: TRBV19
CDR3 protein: CASSIGGAGNEQFF

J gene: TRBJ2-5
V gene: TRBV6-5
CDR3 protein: CASSSPGGKETQYF

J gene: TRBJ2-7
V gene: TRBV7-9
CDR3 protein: CASSFSGGRRSYEQYF

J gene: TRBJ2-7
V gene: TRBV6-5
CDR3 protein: CASSDFRTDYEQYF

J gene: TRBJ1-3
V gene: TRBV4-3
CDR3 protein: CASSQDRVGSGNTIYF

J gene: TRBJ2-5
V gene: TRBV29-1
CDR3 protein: CSVEDTASAGRETQYF

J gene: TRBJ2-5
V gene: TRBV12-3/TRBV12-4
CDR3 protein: CASSLAWDRQETQYF

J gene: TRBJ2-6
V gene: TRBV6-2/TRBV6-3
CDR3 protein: CASSLSPGQISGANVLTF

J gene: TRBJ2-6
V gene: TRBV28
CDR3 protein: CASRGPSSGANVLTF

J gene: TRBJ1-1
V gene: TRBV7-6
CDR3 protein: CASSLSNTEAFF

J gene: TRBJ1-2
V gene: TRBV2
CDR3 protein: CASIDPPRGGYTF

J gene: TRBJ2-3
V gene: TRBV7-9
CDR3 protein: CASTTWRENTDTQYF

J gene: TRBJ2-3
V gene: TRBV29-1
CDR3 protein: CSVELLPRGPAGDTQYF

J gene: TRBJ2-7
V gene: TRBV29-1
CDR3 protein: CSVEASYEQYF

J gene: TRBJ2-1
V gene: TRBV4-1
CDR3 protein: CASSQEAQGSYNEQFF

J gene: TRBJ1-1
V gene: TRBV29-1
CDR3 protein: CSVEGLKTEAFF

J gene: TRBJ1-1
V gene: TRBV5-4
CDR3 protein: CASSLFLNTEAFF

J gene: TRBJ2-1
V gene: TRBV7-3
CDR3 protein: CASSLNGLAFDEQFF

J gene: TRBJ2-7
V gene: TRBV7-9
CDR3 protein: CASSSTDGPAYEQYF

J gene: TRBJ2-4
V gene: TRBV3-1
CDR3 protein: CASSPPRAKNIQYF

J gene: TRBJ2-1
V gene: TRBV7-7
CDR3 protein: CASSAGGDEQFF

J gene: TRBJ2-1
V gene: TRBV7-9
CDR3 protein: CASLPIFDEQFF

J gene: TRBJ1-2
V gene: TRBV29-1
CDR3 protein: CSVPGGFGYGYTF

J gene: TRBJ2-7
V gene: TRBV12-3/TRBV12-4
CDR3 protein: CASSPNLGQELEQYF

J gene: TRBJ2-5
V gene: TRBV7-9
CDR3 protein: CASSFPVGSVETQYF

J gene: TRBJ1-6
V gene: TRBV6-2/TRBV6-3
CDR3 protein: CATPYPGCGFGESSYNSPLHF

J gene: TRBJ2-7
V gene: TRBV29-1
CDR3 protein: CSVDGESYEQYF

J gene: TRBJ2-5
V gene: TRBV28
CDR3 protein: CASSSPYRAQETQYF

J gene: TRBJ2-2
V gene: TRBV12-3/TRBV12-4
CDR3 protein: CASNKRTGRGGFNTGELFF

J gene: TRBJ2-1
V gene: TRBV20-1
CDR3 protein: CSARDTGEGPYNEQFF

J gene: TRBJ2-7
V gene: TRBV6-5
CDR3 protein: CASSYSPFSEQYF

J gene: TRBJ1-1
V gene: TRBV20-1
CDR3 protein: CSATANTEAFF

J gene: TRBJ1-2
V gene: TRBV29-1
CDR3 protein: CSVELAGLYGYTF

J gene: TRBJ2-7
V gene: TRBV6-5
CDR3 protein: CASSYEGTGGIYEQYF

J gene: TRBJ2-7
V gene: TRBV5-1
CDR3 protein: CASSTGQGQSEQYF

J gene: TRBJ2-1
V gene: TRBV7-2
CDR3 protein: CASSLAGGWNEQFF

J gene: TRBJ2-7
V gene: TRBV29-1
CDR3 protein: CSVASGLGASYEQYF

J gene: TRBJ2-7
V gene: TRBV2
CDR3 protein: CASSPFYEQYF

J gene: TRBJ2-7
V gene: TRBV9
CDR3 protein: CASSVATGQGYEQYF

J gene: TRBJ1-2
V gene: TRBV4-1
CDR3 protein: CASSQDAGEQYGYTF

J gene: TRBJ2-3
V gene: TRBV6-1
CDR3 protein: CASSQVARASSTDTQYF

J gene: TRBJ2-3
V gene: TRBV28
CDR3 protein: CASSPLIAPEGFSTDTQYF

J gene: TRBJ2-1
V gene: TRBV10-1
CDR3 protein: CASRAQQGSIGRDEQFF

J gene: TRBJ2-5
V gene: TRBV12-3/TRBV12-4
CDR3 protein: CASSSTEGETQYF

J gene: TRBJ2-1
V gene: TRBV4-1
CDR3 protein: CASSQDPGLPGAGLGIYNEQFF

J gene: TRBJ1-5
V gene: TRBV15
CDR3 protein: CATSRDIGGNQPQHF

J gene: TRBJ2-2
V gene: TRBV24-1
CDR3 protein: CATRDSAAGELFF

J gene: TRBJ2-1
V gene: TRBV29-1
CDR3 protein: CSVDPWEESSYNEQFF

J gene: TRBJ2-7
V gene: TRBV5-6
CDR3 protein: CASSFWSRNYEQYF